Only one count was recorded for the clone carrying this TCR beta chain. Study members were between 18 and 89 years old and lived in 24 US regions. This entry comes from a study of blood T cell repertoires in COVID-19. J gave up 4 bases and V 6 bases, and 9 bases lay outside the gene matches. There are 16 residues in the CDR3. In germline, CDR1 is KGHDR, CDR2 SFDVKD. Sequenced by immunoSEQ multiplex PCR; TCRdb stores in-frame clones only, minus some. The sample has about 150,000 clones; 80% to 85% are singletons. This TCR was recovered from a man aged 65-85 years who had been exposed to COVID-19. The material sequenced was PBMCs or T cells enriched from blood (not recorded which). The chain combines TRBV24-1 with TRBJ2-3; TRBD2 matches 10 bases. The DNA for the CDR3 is TGTGCCACCAGTATGGCTAGCGGGAGAATATCAGATACGCAGTATTTT. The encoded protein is CATSMASGRISDTQYF.